This TCR beta chain is from a study of cytomegalovirus exposure and HLA in healthy donors (dated by TCRdb to 2015 to 2018). For the wider study: In an earlier analysis of fewer than 750 of the donors, 250 to 350 Gb of sequence data and roughly 100 million unique TCR beta sequences from 180 million or so T cells were reported. Roughly 290 gigabases of sequencing data and around 90 million unique TCR sequences made up an early release that covered approximately 620 HLA-typed donors. Among the roughly 400 genotyped donors, around 79% belonged to the genetic ancestry cluster associated with self-reported Caucasian donors. The study was designed to test whether signatures of past pathogen exposure could be identified by cataloging public T cell receptors. Using immunosequencing, the study profiled T cell repertoires from 640 or so subjects and related those repertoires to cytomegalovirus serostatus. A separate validation cohort of approximately 130 different subjects was used in addition to the roughly 670-subject first cohort. The study combined high-throughput TCR immunosequencing, statistical association of individual TCRs with disease status, and machine learning to predict cytomegalovirus infection status. A later analysis re-analyzed previously published TCR beta repertoires from 550 to 700 donors and added high-resolution HLA genotyping to study TCR occurrence patterns. Rather than using new phenotypic data, the later analysis identified candidate immune exposures from TCR beta sequences and from how often those sequences occurred across donors. An earlier analysis of nearly 600 of the donors applied high-throughput TCR beta sequencing to assess whether each TCR beta V gene segment acted as functional or pseudogenic. Alongside the repertoire data, information on donor age, sex, ethnicity and CMV serostatus was compiled. A later genetic analysis took genome-wide SNP genotypes for about 55% of the 666 donors and used that subset as a discovery cohort. Every discovery cohort repertoire had been produced on one sequencing platform. HLA typing covered class I and class II loci at four-digit resolution. The number of typed donors differed by locus: 629-630 for A, B, C, DRB1 and DQB1; 522 for DQA1; 600 to 610 for DPA1; and some 450 for DPB1. Because of strong linkage in the cohort, 4 to 6 DR-DQ haplotypes were treated as single units for association and clustering. Across 300 to 400 genotyped donors of the cohort, an average of approximately 240,000 unique TCR beta nucleotide sequences per donor were sequenced, and around 19% of those sequences were non-productive.

Overall study outcomes, separate from this receptor: Assigning TCR associations to individual alleles was difficult when HLA alleles, especially DR and DQ, strongly co-occurred. It was suggested by the authors that the approach could potentially be generalized to other disease states and immunological phenotypes. The sequencing pipeline was judged likely to have produced a cluster of highly shared sequence variants as a technical artifact. For the cohort, immune exposure information was limited to CMV serostatus. Because HLA typing was missing for some donors at each locus, association tests included only the typed subset. Most TCR sequences were seen in very few donors, while some public TCRs were found in many individuals. A few of the identified cytomegalovirus-associated TCR beta chains were confirmed in vitro to be specific for cytomegalovirus antigens. Because the 87-base-pair reads could not distinguish some IMGT-functional V segments, including TRBV6-2 and TRBV6-3, those segments were excluded. A further reported finding was that TCR beta sequences accurately predicted the HLA-A and HLA-B alleles for most subjects in the first cohort. This cohort had only TCR beta chains sequenced, and the lack of alpha or paired-chain data limited which features could be detected. In the study, roughly 160 TCR beta chains were listed as associated with cytomegalovirus. In an earlier analysis of 587 of the donors, most TCR beta V segments appeared in productive rearrangements about 87% or about 30% of the time, broadly matching IMGT annotations. An association between a missense DCLRE1C variant and V-gene and J-gene trimming of TCR beta chains was found in a later genetic analysis and replicated in an independent cohort. According to a later analysis, TCR association rates differed among HLA loci, with DRB1 alleles showing the most associated TCRs and HLA-C alleles showing the fewest. Specific HLA alleles were associated with over 15,000 TCR beta sequences at a false discovery rate of 0.05 in a later analysis. Compared with equally common non-associated chains, HLA-associated TCR beta chains in a later analysis were more clonally expanded and had lower generation probabilities. Linkage disequilibrium might explain the correlated functional status among segregating V segments, but an unknown experimental factor could not be excluded. According to a later analysis, most CMV-associated TCR beta chains appeared to be HLA-restricted, and the HLA associations seemed to be driven largely by CMV exposure. According to a later genetic analysis, donors in an Asian-associated ancestry cluster had fewer N-insertions in productive TCRs than the approximately 670-donor mean. Sequencing depth was assumed to be roughly uniform across donors in the presence/absence analyses, though that assumption may not hold. Several of the top co-occurrence clusters appeared to be linked to parvovirus B19, influenza, CMV and Epstein-Barr virus, according to a later analysis. The earlier analysis of almost 600 of the donors excluded seventeen rarely observed V segments, including chromosome 9 orphons, because counts were too low. Cytomegalovirus status was reported to be diagnosed by the classifier with high specificity and sensitivity in both the original and validation cohorts.

Receptor amplification or capture employed the immunoSEQ multiplex PCR assay. For the multiplex PCR, a mixture combining 60 forward primers for TCR Vbeta segments and 13 reverse primers for TCR Jbeta segments was used. A multiplex PCR assay on genomic DNA amplified the CDR3 region of rearranged TCR beta genes. On the Illumina HiSeq System, the amplified TCR beta libraries were sequenced as 87-base-pair reads. Per the source publication's procedure: Across the 500 to 750 repertoires, a later analysis counted 80 million or so unique TCR beta chains, 9.5 million to 12 million of which were shared by at least two donors. A nearest-neighbor algorithm error-corrected the raw reads and collapsed the reads into unique sequences, merging closely related sequences to remove PCR and sequencing errors. CDR3 sequences were aligned to IMGT reference sequences to assign V, D and J gene segments. Each retained sequence needed at least a six-nucleotide match to both a V gene segment and a J gene segment. Rearrangements were called productive when the CDR3 lacked stop codons and stayed in frame with V and J; all others were non-productive. CDR3 was defined according to IMGT convention as the region running from the second conserved V-encoded cysteine to the conserved J-encoded phenylalanine. In an earlier analysis of some 550 of the donors, sequences lacking an unambiguous match to a single V gene segment were excluded. In an earlier analysis of approximately 590 of the donors, a V segment was called functional when productive rearrangements were above 56.7%, and segregating when the standard deviation between donors exceeded 5%. A statistical classification framework was developed to diagnose cytomegalovirus status using the catalog of TCR beta chain sequences. V and J gene assignment, in a later analysis, came from comparing TCR nucleotide sequences with IMGT/GENE-DB human TR gene sequences. Using the TCRdist pipeline, a later analysis assigned CDR3 sequences along with most-parsimonious VDJ recombination scenarios. In a later analysis, every TCR beta chain was defined by the combination of its CDR3 amino acid sequence and its V-gene family, and reads without a unique V-gene family were dropped. As a way to deal with suspected cross-contamination and a sequencing artifact, a later analysis dropped roughly 620 nucleotide sequences that were highly shared and had low generation probability. In a later analysis, a clonal expansion index for each public chain was calculated from normalized within-repertoire ranks of inferred template counts. Generation probabilities in a later analysis came from a VDJ recombination model fitted to out-of-frame rearrangements, and those results were checked against IGoR. A later analysis scored TCR-TCR, TCR-HLA and TCR-CMV co-occurrence with hypergeometric tests, applying a repertoire-size bias correction to TCR pairs. In a later analysis, false discovery rates were estimated by permuting HLA or CMV assignments 20 times. In a later analysis, co-occurring TCRs were grouped using DBSCAN, and TCRdist sequence similarity was added for clustering within HLA-allele-positive subsets. Co-occurrence clustering excluded repertoires with fewer than 30,000 or more than 120,000 public chains, plus five with anomalous nucleotide sharing. In TCRdb, the immuneACCESS table is reduced to in-frame sequences with V and J assigned. These tables do not hold every clone; where another copy was compared, an unresolved V gene accounts for under half, and the others remain unexplained. V and J calls and clone size are given by that table; D and trimming were obtained from the DNA. For this sample the table gives about 200,000 clones, of which roughly 12% were detected only once. Over 6.5% of the sample rests with the top ten.

The cohort comprised some 730 healthy bone marrow donors. Cohort members were all nominally healthy when sampled, although unrecorded immune exposures were likely present. The donor tested CMV seropositive and was one of the 289 seropositive cohort members. A peripheral blood sample was collected from each donor, and TCR beta sequencing was performed on peripheral blood mononuclear cells. Genomic DNA extraction from the blood cell samples was performed with the Qiagen DNeasy Blood Extraction Kit. In regard to this clone: There is no known antigen for this receptor. The record has no base qualities; no much larger clone is one base away.

The CDR3 contains 18 residues, cysteine and phenylalanine counted. Only the CDR3 DNA is retained, 54 bases long and in frame from the first base. Sequences SEHNR (CDR1) and FQNEAQ (CDR2) are obtained from the germline V gene (reference sequence). From V the trimming removes 1 base and from J it removes 0 bases, while the gene matches leave 6 bases of the junction unaccounted for. The sample was PBMCs. The origin of this receptor is a man aged 50 to 59 in good health and CMV-seropositive. The V and J genes are TRBV7-9 and TRBJ2-6; TRBD2 lines up with 7 middle nucleotides. The nucleotide sequence is TGTGCCAGCAGCTTAGGCGGGGGAGCCACCTCTGGGGCCAACGTCCTGACTTTC. This gives the protein CASSLGGGATSGANVLTF.